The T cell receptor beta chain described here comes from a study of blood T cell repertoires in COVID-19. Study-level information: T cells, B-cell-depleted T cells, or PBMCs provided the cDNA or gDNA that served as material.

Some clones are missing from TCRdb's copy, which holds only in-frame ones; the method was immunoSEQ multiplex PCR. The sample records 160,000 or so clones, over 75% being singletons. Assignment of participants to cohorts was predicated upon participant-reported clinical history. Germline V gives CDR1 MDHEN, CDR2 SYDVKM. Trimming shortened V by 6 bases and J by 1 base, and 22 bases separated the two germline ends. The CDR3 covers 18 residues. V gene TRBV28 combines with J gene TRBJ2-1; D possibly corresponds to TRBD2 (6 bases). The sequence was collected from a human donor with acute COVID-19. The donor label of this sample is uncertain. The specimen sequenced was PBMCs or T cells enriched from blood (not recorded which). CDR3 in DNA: TGTGCCAGCAGACGCCGGTCTAGCGCCATCTCATCCTACAATGAGCAGTTCTTC. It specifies CASRRRSSAISSYNEQFF.